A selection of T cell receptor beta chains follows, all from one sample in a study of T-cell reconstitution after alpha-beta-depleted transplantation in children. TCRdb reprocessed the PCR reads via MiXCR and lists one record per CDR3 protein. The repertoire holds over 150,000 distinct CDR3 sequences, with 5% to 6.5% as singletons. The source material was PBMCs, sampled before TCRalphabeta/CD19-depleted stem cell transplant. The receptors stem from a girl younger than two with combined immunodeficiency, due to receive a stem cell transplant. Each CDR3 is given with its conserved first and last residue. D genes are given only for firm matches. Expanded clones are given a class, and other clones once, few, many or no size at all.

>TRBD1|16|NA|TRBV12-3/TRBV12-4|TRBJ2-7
TGTGCCAGCAGTTTGACCGGGACAGAGACTCCCTACGAGCAGTACTTC
CASSLTGTETPYEQYF
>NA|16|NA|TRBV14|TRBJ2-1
TGTGCCAGCAGCCGAGGGCGGGGCTCCCCGACGCTGGAGCAGTTCTTC
CASSRGRGSPTLEQFF
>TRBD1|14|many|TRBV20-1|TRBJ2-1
TGCAGTGCTCCCATCCCGGGACAGGGGAATGAGCAGTTCTTC
CSAPIPGQGNEQFF
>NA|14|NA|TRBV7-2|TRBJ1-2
TGTGCCATCAGGACGAGTCTCCCTAACTATGGCTACACCTTC
CAIRTSLPNYGYTF
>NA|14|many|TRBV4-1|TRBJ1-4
TGCGCCAGCAGCTCTGACGCCTCAGGTGAAAAACTGTTTTTT
CASSSDASGEKLFF
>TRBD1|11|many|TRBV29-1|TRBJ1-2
TGCAGCGTCAGGGGGCTGAATGGCTACACCTTC
CSVRGLNGYTF
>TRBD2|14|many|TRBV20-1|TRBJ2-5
TGCAGTGCTGGGGGGGGACTAGTTCAAGAGACCCAGTACTTC
CSAGGGLVQETQYF
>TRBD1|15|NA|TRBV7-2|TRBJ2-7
TGTGCCAGCAGCACCCGACAGGGGCCCTCCTACGAGCAGTACTTC
CASSTRQGPSYEQYF
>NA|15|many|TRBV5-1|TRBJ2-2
TGCGCCAGCAGCTTGGCAGTGGCGAACACCGGGGAGCTGTTTTTT
CASSLAVANTGELFF
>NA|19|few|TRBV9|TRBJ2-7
TGTGCCAGCAGCGTCGACTTACCGGGACCCCCGCCGGAAACCTACGAGCAGTACTTC
CASSVDLPGPPPETYEQYF
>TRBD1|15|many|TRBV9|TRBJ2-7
TGTGCCAGCAGCCCTACCGGGACAGGGGGCTACGAGCAGTACTTC
CASSPTGTGGYEQYF
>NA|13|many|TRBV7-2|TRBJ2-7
TGTGCCAGCAGCTTAGGGGGTAGGTTCGAGCAGTACTTC
CASSLGGRFEQYF
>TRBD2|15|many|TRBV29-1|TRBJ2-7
TGCAGCGTAAAAGAAGGGACTAGCGGTTACTACGAGCAGTACTTC
CSVKEGTSGYYEQYF
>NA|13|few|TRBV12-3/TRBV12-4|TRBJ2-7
TGTGCCAGCGGTTTAGGAGGAAACTACGAGCAGTACTTC
CASGLGGNYEQYF
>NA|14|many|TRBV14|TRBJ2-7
TGTGCCAGCAGCCCAATTACAGGTCTCGACGAGCAGTACTTC
CASSPITGLDEQYF
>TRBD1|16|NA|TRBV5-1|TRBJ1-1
TGCGCCAGCAGCTTGGGTGGGGCGGGACAGGGGTCTGAAGCTTTCTTT
CASSLGGAGQGSEAFF
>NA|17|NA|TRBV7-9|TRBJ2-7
TGTGCCAGCAGCTTAGACCCCCGACAGGGAGGGACCTACGAGCAGTACTTC
CASSLDPRQGGTYEQYF